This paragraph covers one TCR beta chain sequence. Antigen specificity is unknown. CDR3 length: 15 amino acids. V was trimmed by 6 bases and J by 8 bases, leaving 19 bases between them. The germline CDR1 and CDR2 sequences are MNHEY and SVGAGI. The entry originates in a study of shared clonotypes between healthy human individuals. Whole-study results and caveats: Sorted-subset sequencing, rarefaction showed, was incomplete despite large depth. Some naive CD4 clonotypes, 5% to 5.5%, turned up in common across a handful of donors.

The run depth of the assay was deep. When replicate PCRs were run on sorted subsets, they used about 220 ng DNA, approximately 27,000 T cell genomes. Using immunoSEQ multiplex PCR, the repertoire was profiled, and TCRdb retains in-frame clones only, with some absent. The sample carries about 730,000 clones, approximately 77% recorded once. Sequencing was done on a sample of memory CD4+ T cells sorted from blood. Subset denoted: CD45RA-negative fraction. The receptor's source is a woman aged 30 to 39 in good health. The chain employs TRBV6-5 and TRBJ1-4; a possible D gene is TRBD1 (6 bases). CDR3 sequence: CASSNTGHEGEKLFF. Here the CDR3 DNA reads TGTGCCAGCAGCAACACGGGACACGAAGGCGAAAAACTGTTTTTT.